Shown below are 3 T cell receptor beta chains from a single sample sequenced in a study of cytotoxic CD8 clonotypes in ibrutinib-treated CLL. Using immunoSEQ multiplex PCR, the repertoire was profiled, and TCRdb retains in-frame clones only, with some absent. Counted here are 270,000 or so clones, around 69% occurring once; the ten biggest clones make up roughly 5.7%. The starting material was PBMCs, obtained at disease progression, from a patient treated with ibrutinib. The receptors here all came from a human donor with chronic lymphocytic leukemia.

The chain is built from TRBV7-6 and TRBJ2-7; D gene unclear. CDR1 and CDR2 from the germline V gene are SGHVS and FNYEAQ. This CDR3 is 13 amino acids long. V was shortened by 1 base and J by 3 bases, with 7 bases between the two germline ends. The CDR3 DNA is TGTGCCAGCAGCTTAGTGAGCGACTACGAGCAGTACTTC. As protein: CASSLVSDYEQYF.

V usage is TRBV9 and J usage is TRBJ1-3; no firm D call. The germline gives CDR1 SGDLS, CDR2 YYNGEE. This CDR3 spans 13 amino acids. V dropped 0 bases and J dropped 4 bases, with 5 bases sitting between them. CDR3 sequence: CASSVESGNTIYF. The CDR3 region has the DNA TGTGCCAGCAGCGTAGAATCCGGAAACACCATATATTTT.

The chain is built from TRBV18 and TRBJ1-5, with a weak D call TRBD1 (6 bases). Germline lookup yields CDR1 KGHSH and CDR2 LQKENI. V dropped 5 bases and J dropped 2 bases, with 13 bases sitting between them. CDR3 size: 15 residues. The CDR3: CASSSRGLGNQPQHF. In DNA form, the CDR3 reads TGTGCCAGCTCATCCAGGGGATTGGGCAATCAGCCCCAGCATTTT.